The source of this T cell receptor beta chain is a study of control samples from healthy donors and cancer patients. TCRdb's table, derived via immunoSEQ multiplex PCR, lists solely in-frame clones and lacks some. The data contain about 130,000 clones, around 94% of them singletons. Trimming removed 0 bases at V and 6 bases at J, with 22 bases between. The CDR3 covers 18 residues. Germline assignment: CDR1 MGHDK and CDR2 SYGVNS. The receptor was isolated from a man aged 60 to 69 with colorectal cancer. The chain links TRBV25-1 to TRBJ2-3, with D possibly TRBD2 on 5 matching bases. Sequenced input: PBMCs. The CDR3 nucleotides are TGTGCCAGCAGTGAATATCCCCTGCAGCCTAGGTCGGGGGATACGCAGTATTTT. Its protein product is CASSEYPLQPRSGDTQYF.